This T cell receptor beta chain derives from a study of cytomegalovirus exposure and HLA in healthy donors. Study results and caveats: Within a later analysis, the majority of CMV-associated TCR beta chains appeared HLA-restricted. Later on, an analysis showed TCR association rates differing by HLA locus, with DRB1 the most and HLA-C the fewest. Later, an analysis found that common viral pathogens appeared to be linked with several of the most significant clusters.

PCR involved 60 Vbeta and 13 Jbeta primers. Per the authors' pipeline: Roughly 12 million of 70 million to 80 million unique TCR beta chains were shared, per a later count. Clones were sequenced by immunoSEQ multiplex PCR, and TCRdb holds only the in-frame ones, with some missing. V and J calls and clone size come straight from that table; D and trimming were deduced from the DNA. The table records roughly 67,000 clones, around 80% of them present only once. Turning to this clone: The antigen is not known.

V was shortened by 8 bases and J by 8 bases, with 13 bases between the two germline ends. The CDR3 covers 13 residues. Germline V gives CDR1 MDHEN, CDR2 SYDVKM. The sample was PBMCs. V usage is TRBV28 and J usage is TRBJ1-6; the D gene is possibly TRBD1 (5 bases). The sequence came from a woman under 40 in good health and CMV-seronegative. The CDR3 sequence is CASAGQGHSPLHF. The CDR3, as DNA: TGTGCCAGCGCAGGGCAAGGGCATTCACCCCTCCACTTT.